Following are 22 T cell receptor beta chains from one sample sequenced in a study of response to subunit inactivated influenza vaccine. MiXCR, run by TCRdb on the RT-PCR reads, gives a single entry per CDR3 protein. The table records approximately 730,000 distinct CDR3 sequences, around 14% of them present only once. This sample comprised PBMCs from blood, obtained 14 days before vaccination. These receptors were collected from a man aged 50 to 59 who received an inactivated influenza vaccine.

Of note for this clonotype: A junction end diverges from the germline sequence, so it may reflect a read error. The chain recombines TRBV15 with TRBJ2-3; 12 bases align to TRBD1. Germline V CDR1 and CDR2: LNHNV, YYDKDF (reference sequence). The CDR3 consists of 16 residues. The CDR3 bases are TGTGCCACCAGCAGAGGGGGACAGGGGGCAGGAGATGCGCAGTATTTT. This gives the protein CATSRGGQGAGDAQYF.

This clonotype was seen more than once but under ten times. This rearrangement joins TRBV13 to TRBJ1-5, with unresolved D. CDR1 and CDR2 (germline): PRHDT, FYEKMQ (reference sequence). CDR3 length: 17 residues. Between the trimmed V and J ends, which lost 0 bases and 0 bases, there was a span of 12 bases. CDR3 DNA: TGTGCCAGCAGCTTAGGGCCTACAAGACCTAGCAATCAGCCCCAGCATTTT. Its protein product is CASSLGPTRPSNQPQHF.

This clonotype was seen many times. The J gene is TRBJ2-7, the V gene TRBV29-1; D is tentatively TRBD1 or TRBD2 (5 bases each). Trimming pared 4 bases from V and 9 bases from J, leaving 13 bases between. The CDR3 consists of 11 residues. Germline V lookup: CDR1 SQVTM, CDR2 ANQGSEA. Here the CDR3 DNA reads TGCAGCGTTGGATCCAGGGAGACGCAGTACTTC. Encoded protein: CSVGSRETQYF.

The V and J genes are TRBV20-1 and TRBJ2-3; D uncertain. Germline values: CDR1 DFQATT, CDR2 SNEGSKA (reference sequence). The germline V and J ends were trimmed by 1 base and 8 bases, with 7 bases remaining between them. The CDR3 loop spans 11 amino acids. The CDR3 reads CSARVSFTQYF. CDR3 in DNA: TGCAGTGCTAGAGTGTCCTTTACGCAGTATTTT.

V usage is TRBV29-1 and J usage is TRBJ2-1; tentatively, D is TRBD2 (7 bases). Germline V gene data show CDR1 as SQVTM and CDR2 as ANQGSEA. The CDR3 is made up of 14 amino acids. The germline V and J ends were trimmed by 6 bases and 0 bases, with 12 bases remaining between them. The CDR3 DNA is TGCAGCGTCCTCCGGGGGGCCTCCTACAATGAGCAGTTCTTC. Translated, it gives CSVLRGASYNEQFF.

The CDR3 here is CASSQVGPGGTDTQYF. The CDR3 DNA reads TGCGCCAGCAGCCAAGTGGGACCCGGGGGCACAGATACGCAGTATTTT. The chain has TRBV4-1 and TRBJ2-3; TRBD1 or TRBD2 may be the D gene (5 bases each). Germline CDR1 is MGHRA and CDR2 is YSYEKL. The ends were cut back, 1 base at V and 1 base at J, with 12 bases in the middle. CDR3 length: 16 residues.

J is TRBJ2-7 and V is TRBV3-1; TRBD1 is a possible D gene (7 bases). The CDR3 runs to 14 residues. With 1 base removed from V and 5 bases from J, the gap between germline ends came to 12 bases. CDR1 is LGHDT and CDR2 is YNNKEL in the germline V gene (reference sequence). CDR3 nucleotide sequence: TGTGCCAGCAGCCAAGGAGGGGGCGGGAACGAGCAGTACTTC. Protein sequence: CASSQGGGGNEQYF.

The chain carries TRBV11-2 and TRBJ1-5; TRBD1 matches 7 bases. Germline values: CDR1 SGHAT, CDR2 FQNNGV. The CDR3 has 16 residues. Trimming cost V 1 base and J 3 bases; bases outside gene matches: 6. Here the CDR3 reads CASSLGTGVFNQPQHF. In DNA, the CDR3 is TGTGCCAGCAGCTTAGGAACAGGGGTGTTCAATCAGCCCCAGCATTTT.

This clonotype appeared many times. The chain links TRBV5-1 to TRBJ1-1; no firm D call. The germline CDR1 and CDR2 sequences are SGHRS and YFSETQ. Between the trimmed V and J ends, which lost 4 bases and 4 bases, there was a span of 14 bases. CDR3 length: 14 residues. CDR3 loop: CASSPGSLGTEAFF. The CDR3 region has the DNA TGCGCCAGCAGCCCGGGATCCCTTGGCACTGAAGCTTTCTTT.

This clonotype turned up a few times. This rearrangement joins TRBV4-1 to TRBJ1-6; 10 bases align to TRBD1. Trimming removed 3 bases from V and 13 bases from J; junction bases left unmatched: 9. The CDR3 is 15 residues long. CDR1 is MGHRA, CDR2 YSYEKL, per germline. The CDR3 loop is CASSQGQGTLWPLHF. The CDR3 DNA is TGCGCCAGCAGCCAGGGACAGGGGACCCTTTGGCCCCTCCACTTT.

The chain carries TRBV20-1 and TRBJ1-4, with D possibly being TRBD1 (6 bases). The V end lost 6 bases, the J end lost 7 bases, and 15 bases lay between the germline ends. Germline V gene data show CDR1 as DFQATT and CDR2 as SNEGSKA (reference sequence). This CDR3 comprises 13 residues. CDR3 protein: CSALGGQGEKLFF. CDR3 in DNA: TGCAGTGCCCTGGGGGGGCAGGGTGAAAAACTGTTTTTT.

This clonotype occurred a few times. V gene TRBV5-1 combines with J gene TRBJ2-1; weak D call: TRBD2 (6 bases). The CDR3 is 14 amino acids. Trimming stripped 4 bases from V and 6 bases from J, with 14 bases between. CDR1 and CDR2 from the germline V gene are SGHRS and YFSETQ. The CDR3 loop reads CASSLGGLINEQFF. In DNA, the CDR3 is TGCGCCAGCAGCCTGGGCGGACTAATCAATGAGCAGTTCTTC.

This chain connects TRBV24-1 to TRBJ2-1, with 12 nucleotides matching TRBD2. CDR1 and CDR2 (germline): KGHDR, SFDVKD. The length of the CDR3 is 16 residues. V shed 4 bases and J 6 bases; nucleotides not matched to a gene: 6. The chain's CDR3 is CATSDQTSGSTNEQFF. The DNA for the CDR3 is TGTGCCACCAGTGACCAGACTAGCGGGAGTACCAATGAGCAGTTCTTC.

The chain has TRBV4-2 and TRBJ1-4; tentative D call: TRBD1 (6 bases). This CDR3 region has 15 residues. Trimming left V 1 base short and J 8 bases short, with 14 bases between. Germline CDR1 and CDR2: LGHNA and YNFKEQ. The CDR3 coding sequence is TGTGCCAGCAGCCAAGGGGGGCGGATGGGAGAAAAACTGTTTTTT. This gives the protein CASSQGGRMGEKLFF.

This clonotype has more than one count but fewer than ten. V usage is TRBV5-1 and J usage is TRBJ1-2, with D possibly matching TRBD1 (5 bases). Germline loops: CDR1 SGHRS, CDR2 YFSETQ. This CDR3 spans 13 amino acids. The ends were cut back, 3 bases at V and 4 bases at J, with 10 bases in the middle. The CDR3 is CASSSSGVYGYTF. The CDR3 bases are TGCGCCAGCAGCTCGTCGGGGGTCTATGGCTACACCTTC.

V gene TRBV6-1 combines with J gene TRBJ1-3, with TRBD1 identical over 8 bases. V was pared by 2 bases and J by 0 bases, with 9 bases of the junction left unmatched. From germline, CDR1 is MNHNS and CDR2 SASEGT. The CDR3 is made up of 18 amino acids. The CDR3 protein is CASSEILGQGVSGNTIYF. The CDR3 DNA reads as TGTGCCAGCAGTGAAATACTAGGACAGGGAGTCTCTGGAAACACCATATATTTT.

The chain is built from TRBV6-2 or TRBV6-3 and TRBJ2-7; 11 bases are shared with TRBD1. V was pared by 2 bases and J by 0 bases, with 9 bases of the junction left unmatched. CDR3 length equals 18 residues. Germline V gives CDR1 MNHEY, CDR2 SVGEGT. The CDR3 DNA reads TGTGCCAGCAGTTACCGGACAGGGGGCAGATTCAGCTCCTACGAGCAGTACTTC. Encoded protein: CASSYRTGGRFSSYEQYF.

The chain uses TRBV3-1 and TRBJ2-7; D unresolved. The CDR3 spans 12 residues. Germline CDR1 is LGHDT and CDR2 is YNNKEL (reference sequence). Deletions cut 3 bases from V and 7 bases from J, with 10 bases between. DNA of the CDR3: TGTGCCAGCAGCCAGACGGACGGTGAGCAGTACTTC. It encodes CASSQTDGEQYF.

The rearrangement uses TRBV20-1 and TRBJ2-3; TRBD2 matches at 8 bases. The germline gives CDR1 DFQATT, CDR2 SNEGSKA (reference sequence). J was trimmed by 0 bases and V by 6 bases; bases with no gene match: 5. The CDR3 totals 14 residues. This CDR3 is CSATSGTSTDTQYF. The CDR3 coding sequence is TGCAGTGCAACTAGCGGAACTAGCACAGATACGCAGTATTTT.

In this sample, this clonotype turned up a few times. This rearrangement joins TRBV28 to TRBJ1-5; perhaps TRBD1 as D (6 bases). Looked up from germline, CDR1 is MDHEN and CDR2 is SYDVKM. This CDR3 comprises 15 residues. The V end lost 4 bases, the J end lost 4 bases, and 14 bases lay between the germline ends. The CDR3 DNA follows: TGTGCCAGCAGTTACCTAGGGGGGCAAAATCAGCCCCAGCATTTT. Translation: CASSYLGGQNQPQHF.

The sample holds many counts of this clonotype. J is TRBJ1-5 and V is TRBV25-1, with D possibly being TRBD1 (5 bases). The CDR3 length is 13 residues. V was pared by 3 bases and J by 4 bases, with 7 bases between. Germline CDR1 MGHDK, CDR2 SYGVNS. In DNA form, the CDR3 reads TGTGCCAGCAGTGACCAGGGTAATCAGCCCCAGCATTTT. It specifies CASSDQGNQPQHF.

The chain couples TRBV24-1 to TRBJ2-3; perhaps TRBD1 as D (5 bases). CDR3 length: 13 residues. V was clipped by 5 bases and J by 3 bases, with 8 bases between them. The germline CDR1 and CDR2 sequences are KGHDR and SFDVKD. The DNA for the CDR3 is TGTGCCACCAGTGGACCAGGGACAGATACGCAGTATTTT. Amino acid sequence: CATSGPGTDTQYF.